This T cell receptor (beta chain) was retrieved from a study of blood T cell repertoires in COVID-19. About the research overall: The origin of the acute and convalescent COVID-19 samples was the United States, Italy and Spain. Nucleic acid was either cDNA or gDNA, and it came from T cells, B-cell-depleted T cells, or PBMCs.

This clone was counted a single time. Original analysis: Scientists estimated how many nucleated cells there were by amplifying reference gene primers. The assay was immunoSEQ multiplex PCR, and TCRdb's table has in-frame clones only and misses some. V and J calls and clone size follow that table, whereas D and trimming were derived from the DNA. The table lists hundreds of thousands of clones, approximately 90% of them singletons. The germline CDR1 and CDR2 sequences are SGHAT and FQNNGV. There are 16 residues in the CDR3. V lost 1 base and J lost 3, with 15 bases in between. The TCR originated in a woman aged 35 to 49 who had recovered from COVID-19. The chain recombines TRBV11-2 with TRBJ1-2, with D perhaps TRBD1 (5 bases). Sequenced: peripheral blood. In DNA form, the CDR3 reads TGTGCCAGCAGCTTAGGCAGGGATCCCTCCTACTATGGCTACACCTTC. It codes for CASSLGRDPSYYGYTF. The full variable domain, its missing parts supplied by reference TRBV11-2 and TRBJ1-2, is EAGVAQSPRYKIIEKRQSVAFWCNPISGHATLYWYQQILGQGPKLLIQFQNNGVVDDSQLPKDRFSAERLKGVDSTLKIQPAKLEDSAVYLCASSLGRDPSYYGYTFGSGTRLTVV.